This passage covers 9 T cell receptor beta chains from one sample sequenced in a study of blood T cell repertoires in COVID-19 (dated by TCRdb to 2019 to 2021). The library was produced with the immunoSEQ multiplex PCR assay. Sourced from immuneACCESS, this table was stored by TCRdb with only in-frame sequences that have V and J called. A share of the clones is absent; for the studies checked, an unresolved V gene accounts for under half, and the remainder has no known explanation. The sample table shows 100,000 to 150,000 clones, and around 88% are seen once. About 2.5% of the sample is taken by the ten largest. Sequenced: PBMCs or T cells enriched from blood (not recorded which). The receptors derive from a woman aged 50 to 60 who had recovered from COVID-19.

The V and J genes are TRBV10-3 and TRBJ2-7; 10 positions agree with TRBD2. The CDR3 has 16 amino acids. The trim removed 9 bases at V and 0 bases at J, leaving 11 bases unmatched. The germline CDR1 and CDR2 sequences are ENHRY and SYGVKD. The CDR3 reads CAISVGSGGSSYEQYF. The CDR3 coding sequence is TGTGCCATATCCGTTGGTAGCGGGGGGAGCTCCTACGAGCAGTACTTC.

The V gene is TRBV14, the J gene TRBJ2-7; TRBD1 aligns across 7 bases. Germline loops: CDR1 SGHDN, CDR2 FVKESK. There are 19 residues in the CDR3. V shed 0 bases, J shed 0 bases, and the junction held 14 bases outside the gene matches. CDR3 region: CASSQEDWGRGFSSYEQYF. CDR3 bases: TGTGCCAGCAGCCAAGAAGATTGGGGCAGGGGGTTCAGCTCCTACGAGCAGTACTTC.

The chain couples TRBV7-9 to TRBJ2-7, with 7 bases that match TRBD1. Germline CDR1 reads SEHNR; CDR2 reads FQNEAQ (reference sequence). The CDR3 consists of 15 residues. J was trimmed by 2 bases and V by 1 base; bases with no gene match: 5. The CDR3: CASSLGTTGPYEQYF. The CDR3, as DNA: TGTGCCAGCAGCTTAGGGACGACAGGGCCCTACGAGCAGTACTTC.

The CDR3 sequence is CAWSRGYSEAFF. The CDR3 region has the DNA TGTGCCTGGAGCCGGGGGTACTCTGAAGCTTTCTTT. The chain employs TRBV30 and TRBJ1-1; perhaps TRBD1 as D (5 bases). The germline V and J ends were trimmed by 3 bases and 6 bases, with 11 bases remaining between them. CDR3 length: 12 amino acids. The germline V gene encodes CDR1 GTSNPN and CDR2 SVGIG (reference sequence).

The chain combines TRBV10-2 with TRBJ1-5; 8 bases match TRBD1. CDR1 is WSHSY and CDR2 is SAAADI in the germline V gene. The ends lost 10 bases at V and 7 bases at J; junction bases unmatched: 9. This CDR3 has 13 amino acids. This CDR3 is CATTGGSGQPQHF. The CDR3 coding sequence is TGCGCCACCACAGGGGGTAGCGGGCAGCCCCAGCATTTT.

The V gene is TRBV2, the J gene TRBJ2-3; 12 bases fit TRBD2. The germline V gene has CDR1 SNHLY and CDR2 FYNNEI. Germline trimming cut 4 bases from V and 1 base from J; bases unmatched to any gene: 3. The length of the CDR3 is 16 residues. CDR3: CASSGLAGGRTDTQYF. DNA for the CDR3: TGTGCCAGCAGTGGGCTAGCGGGGGGGCGCACAGATACGCAGTATTTT.

The chain carries TRBV5-5 and TRBJ1-5; 10 bases match TRBD1. The germline CDR1 and CDR2 sequences are SGHKS and YYEKEE (reference sequence). CDR3 size: 15 residues. V lost 4 bases to trimming and J lost 7 bases; unmatched junction nucleotides: 8. The chain's CDR3 is CASSPTGGLGQPQHF. In DNA, the CDR3 is TGTGCCAGCAGCCCGACAGGGGGCTTAGGGCAGCCCCAGCATTTT.

The chain employs TRBV19 and TRBJ1-2; the match to TRBD1 covers 7 bases. With 5 bases clipped from V and 7 bases from J, the junction kept 7 bases outside the gene matches. This CDR3 has 13 residues. CDR1 and CDR2 from the germline V gene are LNHDA and SQIVND (reference sequence). The CDR3 protein is CASSPTGTPGYTF. The CDR3 DNA follows: TGTGCCAGTAGTCCGACAGGGACTCCTGGCTACACCTTC.

The chain carries TRBV6-2 or TRBV6-3 and TRBJ1-2, with TRBD1 identical over 7 bases. The CDR3 contains 16 residues. The germline V gene has CDR1 MNHEY and CDR2 SVGEGT. After removal of 6 bases from V and 4 bases from J, the junction contained 14 bases not matched to a gene. CDR3 bases: TGTGCCAGCAGCGACATTTCGGGACAGAACCCCTATGGCTACACCTTC. As protein: CASSDISGQNPYGYTF.